These 27 T cell receptor beta chains share one sample of origin, sequenced in a study of cytomegalovirus exposure and HLA in healthy donors. The PCR ran on 60 Vbeta and 13 Jbeta primers. TCRdb's copy holds only in-frame clones and misses some; the assay was immunoSEQ multiplex PCR. The profile shows some 200,000 clones, 60% to 80% of them singletons. The sample was PBMCs. All receptors come from a man between 18 and 29 years old in good health and CMV-seronegative.

The rearrangement links TRBV11-1 to TRBJ2-5; TRBD1 is a possible D gene (6 bases). CDR1 is SGHAT and CDR2 is FQDESV in the germline V gene (reference sequence). V lost 5 bases to trimming and J lost 5 bases, with 15 bases between them. This CDR3 is 14 amino acids long. For the CDR3, the DNA is TGTGCCAGCAGCCTCAGCCCCCAGGGGGAGACCCAGTACTTC. Translated, it gives CASSLSPQGETQYF.

This clone was detected a few times. The rearrangement joins TRBV4-3 to TRBJ2-7, with 7 bases that match TRBD1. Germline V gives CDR1 LGHNA, CDR2 YSLEER. V lost 3 bases to trimming and J lost 3 bases; unmatched junction nucleotides: 5. This CDR3 is built from 14 residues. The CDR3 nucleotides read TGCGCCAGCAGCCATCCGGGACAGATCTACGAGCAGTACTTC. This translates into CASSHPGQIYEQYF.

The rearrangement joins TRBV4-3 to TRBJ2-1, with a tentative D call TRBD1 (6 bases). Germline CDR1 is LGHNA and CDR2 is YSLEER. Trimming shortened V by 3 bases and J by 3 bases, and 12 bases separated the two germline ends. The CDR3 runs to 15 residues. This chain's CDR3 is CASSQSRGSYNEQFF. The CDR3 nucleotides are TGCGCCAGCAGCCAGTCTAGGGGGAGCTACAATGAGCAGTTCTTC.

This chain uses TRBV13 with TRBJ1-3; D is unresolved. The CDR3 runs to 13 residues. Between the trimmed V and J ends, which lost 3 bases and 2 bases, there was a span of 5 bases. From germline, CDR1 is PRHDT and CDR2 FYEKMQ (reference sequence). The CDR3, as DNA: TGTGCCAGCAGCTTCGGGGCTGGAAACACCATATATTTT. Translating it yields CASSFGAGNTIYF.

This sequence joins TRBV14 and TRBJ1-2; D might be TRBD1 (5 bases). The V gene lost 0 bases and the J gene lost 4 bases, with 12 bases spanning the gap. This CDR3 contains 15 residues. Germline CDR1 reads SGHDN; CDR2 reads FVKESK. CDR3: CASSQEKNRLYGYTF. The CDR3 nucleotides read TGTGCCAGCAGCCAAGAGAAAAACAGGCTCTATGGCTACACCTTC.

The chain joins TRBV5-1 to TRBJ2-1; 10 positions match TRBD2. The CDR3 runs 15 residues. Germline CDR1 is SGHRS and CDR2 is YFSETQ. The V segment lost 5 bases and the J segment 3 bases; nucleotides outside the gene matches: 5. The chain's CDR3 is CASSEASGGYNEQFF. As DNA, the CDR3 is TGCGCCAGCAGTGAGGCTAGCGGGGGCTACAATGAGCAGTTCTTC. The whole variable domain, filled in from reference TRBV5-1 and TRBJ2-1, reads KAGVTQTPRYLIKTRGQQVTLSCSPISGHRSVSWYQQTPGQGLQFLFEYFSETQRNKGNFPGRFSGRQFSNSRSEMNVSTLELGDSALYLCASSEASGGYNEQFFGPGTRLTVL.

This rearrangement joins TRBV10-3 to TRBJ2-2; 7 bases are shared with TRBD1. The germline V gene encodes CDR1 ENHRY and CDR2 SYGVKD. Germline trimming cut 4 bases from V and 4 bases from J; bases unmatched to any gene: 3. This CDR3 region has 14 residues. CDR3 protein: CAISVDRPTGELFF. For the CDR3, the DNA is TGTGCCATCAGTGTGGACAGGCCCACCGGGGAGCTGTTTTTT.

The J gene is TRBJ1-2, the V gene TRBV19; 7 positions agree with TRBD1. The J segment lost 5 bases and the V segment lost 3 bases, leaving 9 bases of the junction unmatched. The CDR3 runs 15 residues. Per the germline V gene, CDR1 is LNHDA and CDR2 is SQIVND (reference sequence). The CDR3 sequence is CASSITDRDRYGYTF. CDR3 nucleotide sequence: TGTGCCAGTAGTATTACCGACAGGGACCGATATGGCTACACCTTC.

In this sample, this clone turned up a few times. J is TRBJ2-1 and V is TRBV4-3; the match to TRBD2 covers 9 bases. The CDR3 runs 16 residues. The germline gives CDR1 LGHNA, CDR2 YSLEER. The trim removed 0 bases at V and 6 bases at J, leaving 6 bases unmatched. DNA for the CDR3: TGCGCCAGCAGCCAAGAGCCCCTAGCGGGGCCCAATGAGCAGTTCTTC. It specifies CASSQEPLAGPNEQFF.

The chain joins TRBV4-3 to TRBJ2-5, with 8 bases fitting TRBD2. V lost 0 bases to trimming and J lost 1 base; unmatched junction nucleotides: 7. CDR3 length: 17 residues. Germline-derived CDR1 and CDR2 are LGHNA and YSLEER. The CDR3 here is CASSQDVRGGGQETQYF. Here the CDR3 DNA reads TGCGCCAGCAGCCAAGATGTCCGGGGGGGCGGCCAAGAGACCCAGTACTTC.

The chain has TRBV25-1 and TRBJ1-2; 7 nucleotides match TRBD1. This CDR3 comprises 16 residues. The trim removed 1 base at V and 5 bases at J, leaving 10 bases unmatched. In germline, CDR1 is MGHDK, CDR2 SYGVNS. CDR3 residues: CASSESPGGRDYGYTF. DNA of the CDR3: TGTGCCAGCAGTGAATCCCCAGGGGGTAGGGATTATGGCTACACCTTC.

This rearrangement joins TRBV28 to TRBJ1-1; D uncertain. The germline V gene encodes CDR1 MDHEN and CDR2 SYDVKM. Trimming removed 4 bases from V and 3 bases from J, with 18 bases in between. The CDR3 is 16 amino acids. Here the CDR3 reads CASSSMGGRRDTEAFF. CDR3 sequence (DNA): TGTGCCAGCAGTTCGATGGGAGGAAGGAGGGACACTGAAGCTTTCTTT.

This chain connects TRBV12-5 to TRBJ2-7, with D possibly being TRBD2 (6 bases). The CDR3 is 18 residues long. CDR1 is LGHNT, CDR2 FRNRAP, per germline. V gave up 0 bases and J gave up 2 bases, with 20 bases separating them. The CDR3 nucleotides are TGTGCTAGTGGTTTGGTGATTTATCAGGCGCGGGAACCCTACGAGCAGTACTTC. Protein product: CASGLVIYQAREPYEQYF.

The V and J genes are TRBV28 and TRBJ1-5, with 7 bases aligning to TRBD1. From germline, CDR1 is MDHEN and CDR2 SYDVKM. Trimming cost V 9 bases and J 3 bases; bases outside gene matches: 11. The CDR3 is 15 amino acids. The CDR3 here is CASHTPTGLNQPQHF. The CDR3 DNA sequence: TGTGCCAGTCATACCCCGACAGGGCTCAATCAGCCCCAGCATTTT.

The chain combines TRBV2 with TRBJ1-1; D is uncertain. The germline V and J ends were trimmed by 1 base and 3 bases, with 12 bases remaining between them. Germline V lookup: CDR1 SNHLY, CDR2 FYNNEI. This CDR3 region has 15 residues. The CDR3 sequence: CASSEVPGPYTEAFF. Written as DNA, the CDR3 is TGTGCCAGCAGTGAAGTCCCAGGCCCATACACTGAAGCTTTCTTT.

This chain connects TRBV29-1 to TRBJ2-1; tentatively, D is TRBD2 (5 bases). Trimming removed 4 bases from V and 5 bases from J, with 15 bases in between. The CDR3 consists of 14 residues. In germline, CDR1 is SQVTM, CDR2 ANQGSEA. The CDR3 is CSVVREGRDNEQFF. For the CDR3, the DNA is TGCAGCGTTGTTCGTGAGGGCCGGGACAATGAGCAGTTCTTC.

In its sample, this clone was seen once. The chain carries TRBV7-3 and TRBJ2-2; 10 bases line up with TRBD1. Germline trimming cut 5 bases from V and 6 bases from J; bases unmatched to any gene: 9. This CDR3 has 16 residues. The germline CDR1 and CDR2 sequences are SGHTA and FQGTGA. The CDR3 spells CASSLPDRGSAGELFF. In nucleotides, the CDR3 is TGTGCCAGCAGCCTACCGGACAGGGGGTCCGCCGGGGAGCTGTTTTTT.

The rearrangement uses TRBV5-1 and TRBJ2-5; D remains unclear. Germline values: CDR1 SGHRS, CDR2 YFSETQ. The CDR3 has 11 residues. Trimming pared 2 bases from V and 5 bases from J, leaving 4 bases between. The chain's CDR3 is CASSFSETQYF. DNA of the CDR3: TGCGCCAGCAGCTTCTCGGAGACCCAGTACTTC. The complete variable domain, with remaining parts taken from reference TRBV5-1 and TRBJ2-5, reads KAGVTQTPRYLIKTRGQQVTLSCSPISGHRSVSWYQQTPGQGLQFLFEYFSETQRNKGNFPGRFSGRQFSNSRSEMNVSTLELGDSALYLCASSFSETQYFGPGTRLLVL.

The chain carries TRBV11-2 and TRBJ2-7; 8 bases are a match to TRBD2. This CDR3 spans 14 amino acids. With V trimmed by 4 bases and J by 1 base, 3 bases remained unmatched. The germline V gene encodes CDR1 SGHAT and CDR2 FQNNGV. The CDR3, as DNA: TGTGCCAGCAGCTCGGGAGGGGGGTCCTACGAGCAGTACTTC. Protein sequence: CASSSGGGSYEQYF.

The chain links TRBV29-1 to TRBJ2-1; the D gene is possibly TRBD1 (6 bases). There are 13 residues in the CDR3. Per the germline V gene, CDR1 is SQVTM and CDR2 is ANQGSEA. The V end was cut by 3 bases, the J end by 3 bases, with 9 bases between. Written as DNA, the CDR3 is TGCAGCGTTGAGACAGGCGGCTACAATGAGCAGTTCTTC. Its protein product is CSVETGGYNEQFF.

The chain carries TRBV5-6 and TRBJ1-4, with D maybe TRBD1 (5 bases). This CDR3 has 16 residues. CDR1 and CDR2 (germline): SGHDT, YYEEEE. V was trimmed by 2 bases and J by 7 bases, leaving 18 bases between them. The CDR3 sequence: CASSLFAGEMVEKLFF. DNA for the CDR3: TGTGCCAGCAGCTTATTTGCGGGGGAAATGGTTGAAAAACTGTTTTTT.

This chain joins TRBV7-2 and TRBJ2-1; 10 nucleotides match TRBD2. CDR3 length: 16 amino acids. V was clipped by 3 bases and J by 4 bases; unmatched bases: 6. CDR1 is SGHTA and CDR2 is FQGNSA in the germline V gene. CDR3 nucleotide sequence: TGTGCCAGCAGCTTTCTAGGACTAGCGGCTTACAATGAGCAGTTCTTC. Translated, it gives CASSFLGLAAYNEQFF. Variable domain in full (rest from reference TRBV7-2 and TRBJ2-1): GAGVSQSPSNKVTEKGKDVELRCDPISGHTALYWYRQSLGQGLEFLIYFQGNSAPDKSGLPSDRFSAERTGGSVSTLTIQRTQQEDSAVYLCASSFLGLAAYNEQFFGPGTRLTVL.

This sequence joins TRBV30 and TRBJ1-1; 9 nucleotides agree with TRBD1. CDR3 size: 13 residues. After removal of 5 bases from V and 8 bases from J, the junction contained 9 bases not matched to a gene. Germline CDR1 is GTSNPN and CDR2 is SVGIG (reference sequence). CDR3 nucleotide sequence: TGTGCCTGGGAACGGGGACAGGGTATCGAAGCTTTCTTT. Encoded protein: CAWERGQGIEAFF. The full variable domain, completed using reference TRBV30 and TRBJ1-1, is SQTIHQWPATLVQPVGSPLSLECTVEGTSNPNLYWYRQAAGRGLQLLFYSVGIGQISSEVPQNLSASRPQDRQFILSSKKLLLSDSGFYLCAWERGQGIEAFFGQGTRLTVV.

Comment on this clone: This CDR3 is missing its conserved last phenylalanine or tryptophan, likely due to a read error. The V and J genes are TRBV9 and TRBJ2-7; TRBD2 aligns across 14 bases. Germline CDR1 reads SGDLS; CDR2 reads YYNGEE. V shed 3 bases, J shed 7 bases, and the junction held 3 bases outside the gene matches. The CDR3 is 14 amino acids. The CDR3 bases are TGTGCCAGCAGCGGGGGACTAGCGGGAGCTGAGCAGTACTCC. Its protein product is CASSGGLAGAEQYS.

The chain employs TRBV18 and TRBJ2-3; 8 nucleotides line up with TRBD2. The length of the CDR3 is 18 residues. Germline CDR1 reads KGHSH; CDR2 reads LQKENI. Trimming took 0 bases from V and 2 from J; bases not matched to a gene: 10. The CDR3 sequence is CASSPPSWLAGNTDTQYF. Written as DNA, the CDR3 is TGTGCCAGCTCACCACCGAGTTGGCTAGCGGGTAACACAGATACGCAGTATTTT.

This clone was found a few times. CDR3 sequence: CSADRAPGELFF. In DNA form, the CDR3 reads TGCAGCGCGGACAGGGCTCCCGGGGAGCTGTTTTTT. The rearrangement joins TRBV29-1 to TRBJ2-2; 8 bases align to TRBD1. V lost 7 bases, J lost 6 bases, and 4 bases stayed unmatched. This CDR3 has 12 residues. Germline V gene lookup returns CDR1 SQVTM and CDR2 ANQGSEA.

The chain is built from TRBV10-3 and TRBJ1-2; 9 bases are a match to TRBD1. V dropped 3 bases and J dropped 6; count of bases not matched to a gene: 2. The CDR3 is 13 residues long. In germline, CDR1 is ENHRY, CDR2 SYGVKD. This chain's CDR3 is CAISEGTGNGYTF. The CDR3 DNA sequence: TGTGCCATCAGTGAAGGGACAGGGAATGGCTACACCTTC.